The clone carrying this TCR beta chain showed up many times. Its antigen is undetermined. Unique molecular identifiers were incorporated during preparation of the TCRbeta library. TCRdb analysed the PCR reads with MiXCR anew, one entry per CDR3 protein. This table holds hundreds of thousands of distinct CDR3 sequences, about an eighth found once. The data are from a study of T-cell reconstitution after alpha-beta-depleted transplantation in children. General observations from the study: The study reportedly traced alpha-beta T cells about two months after transplant to several hundred expanded graft clones. T cells produced anew were the main source of T-cell counts and diversity one year after transplant. From surviving recipient T cells and thymic progenitors came the high day-60 TCRbeta diversity observed in some patients.

The germline V gene has CDR1 SGHRS and CDR2 YFSETQ. Deletions cut 7 bases from V and 0 bases from J, with 8 bases between. The CDR3 has 13 amino acids. The sample consisted of PBMCs, taken before TCRalphabeta/CD19-depleted stem cell transplant. The chain joins TRBV5-1 to TRBJ2-1; D possibly corresponds to TRBD2 (6 bases). The sequence was obtained from a girl aged 2 to 10 with congenital amegakaryocytic thrombocytopenia, due to receive a stem cell transplant. The CDR3 coding sequence is TGCGCCAGCCGGGACTCCTCCTACAATGAGCAGTTCTTC. This sequence encodes CASRDSSYNEQFF.